This T cell receptor (beta chain) was sequenced for a study of blood T cell repertoires in COVID-19. Original data processing: It was from reference gene primer amplification that nucleated cell counts were estimated. The assay was immunoSEQ multiplex PCR, and TCRdb's table has in-frame clones only and misses some. The D gene and trimming were derived from the DNA, and the V and J assignments and clone size from that table. The sample consists of 200,000 to 300,000 clones, 84% of them appearing once. The sample taken for sequencing was peripheral blood. The source of this sequence is a human donor in a cohort sampled during active COVID-19.

This CDR3 reads CASSLASAPLHF. CDR3 in DNA: TGTGCCAGCAGTTTAGCGTCCGCACCCCTCCACTTT. The V call is TRBV12-3 or TRBV12-4, the J call TRBJ1-6, with D unclear. This CDR3 comprises 12 residues. V lost 0 bases, J lost 11 bases, and 5 bases lay in between.